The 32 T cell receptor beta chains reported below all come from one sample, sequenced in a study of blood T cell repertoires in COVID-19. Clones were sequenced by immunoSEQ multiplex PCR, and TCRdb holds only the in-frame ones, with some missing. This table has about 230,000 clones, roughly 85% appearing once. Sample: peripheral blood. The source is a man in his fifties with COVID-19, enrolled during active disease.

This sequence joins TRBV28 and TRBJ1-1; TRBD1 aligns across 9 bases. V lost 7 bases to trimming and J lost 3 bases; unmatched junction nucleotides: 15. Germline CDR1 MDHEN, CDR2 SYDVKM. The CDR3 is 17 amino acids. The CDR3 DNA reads TGTGCCAGCACCCCTCTTGGACAGGGGCAGCGACACACTGAAGCTTTCTTT. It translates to CASTPLGQGQRHTEAFF.

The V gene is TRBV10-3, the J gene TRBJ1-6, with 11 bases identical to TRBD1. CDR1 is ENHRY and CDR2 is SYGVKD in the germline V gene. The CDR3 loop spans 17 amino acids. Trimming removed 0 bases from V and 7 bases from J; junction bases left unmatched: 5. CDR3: CAISESQGTGGNSPLHF. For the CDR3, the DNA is TGTGCCATCAGTGAGTCTCAAGGGACAGGGGGAAATTCACCCCTCCACTTT.

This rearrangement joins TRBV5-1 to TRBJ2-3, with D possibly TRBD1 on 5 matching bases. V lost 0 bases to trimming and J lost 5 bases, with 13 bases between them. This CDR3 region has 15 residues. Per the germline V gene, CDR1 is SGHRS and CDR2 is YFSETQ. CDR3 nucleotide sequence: TGCGCCAGCAGCTTGGATGTAGGGGAAATAGATACGCAGTATTTT. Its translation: CASSLDVGEIDTQYF.

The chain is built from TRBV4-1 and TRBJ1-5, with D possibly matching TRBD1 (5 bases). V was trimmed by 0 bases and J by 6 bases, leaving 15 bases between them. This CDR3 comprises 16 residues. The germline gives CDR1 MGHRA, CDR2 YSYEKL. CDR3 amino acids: CASSQDRPDISQPQHF. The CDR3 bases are TGCGCCAGCAGCCAAGACCGACCGGACATCTCTCAGCCCCAGCATTTT.

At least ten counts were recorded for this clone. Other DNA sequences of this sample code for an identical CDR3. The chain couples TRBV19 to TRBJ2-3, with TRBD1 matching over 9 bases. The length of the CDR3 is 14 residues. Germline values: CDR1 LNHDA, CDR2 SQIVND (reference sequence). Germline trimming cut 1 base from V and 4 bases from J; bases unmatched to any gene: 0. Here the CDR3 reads CASSIGQGADTQYF. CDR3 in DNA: TGTGCCAGTAGTATAGGACAGGGGGCAGATACGCAGTATTTT.

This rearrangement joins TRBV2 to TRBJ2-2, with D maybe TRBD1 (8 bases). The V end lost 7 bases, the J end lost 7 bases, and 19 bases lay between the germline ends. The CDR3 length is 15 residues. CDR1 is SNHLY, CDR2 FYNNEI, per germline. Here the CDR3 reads CASTQQGGVGGELFF. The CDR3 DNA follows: TGTGCCAGCACCCAACAGGGGGGGGTCGGCGGGGAGCTGTTTTTT.

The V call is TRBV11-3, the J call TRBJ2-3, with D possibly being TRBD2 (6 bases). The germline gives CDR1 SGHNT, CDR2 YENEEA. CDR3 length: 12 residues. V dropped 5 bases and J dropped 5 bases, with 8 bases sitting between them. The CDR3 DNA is TGTGCCAGCAGCCGAGCGGGAGATACGCAGTATTTT. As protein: CASSRAGDTQYF.

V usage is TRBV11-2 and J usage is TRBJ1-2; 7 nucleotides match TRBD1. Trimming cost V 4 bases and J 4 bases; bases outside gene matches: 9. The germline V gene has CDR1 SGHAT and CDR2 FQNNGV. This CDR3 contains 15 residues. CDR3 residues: CASSSRQGNIYGYTF. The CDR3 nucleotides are TGTGCCAGCAGCTCCCGACAGGGCAACATCTATGGCTACACCTTC.

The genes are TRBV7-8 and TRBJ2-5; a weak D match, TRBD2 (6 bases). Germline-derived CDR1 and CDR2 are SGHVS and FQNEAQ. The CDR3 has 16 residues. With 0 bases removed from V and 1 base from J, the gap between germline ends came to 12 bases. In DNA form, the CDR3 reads TGTGCCAGCAGCTTAGCTAGAGGCGGGGCCCAAGAGACCCAGTACTTC. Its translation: CASSLARGGAQETQYF.

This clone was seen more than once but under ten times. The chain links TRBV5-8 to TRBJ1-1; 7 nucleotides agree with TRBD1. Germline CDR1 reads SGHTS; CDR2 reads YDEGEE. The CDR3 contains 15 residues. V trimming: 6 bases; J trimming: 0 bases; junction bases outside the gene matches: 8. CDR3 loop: CASNYAGTVNTEAFF. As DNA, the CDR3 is TGTGCCAGCAACTACGCCGGGACAGTGAACACTGAAGCTTTCTTT.

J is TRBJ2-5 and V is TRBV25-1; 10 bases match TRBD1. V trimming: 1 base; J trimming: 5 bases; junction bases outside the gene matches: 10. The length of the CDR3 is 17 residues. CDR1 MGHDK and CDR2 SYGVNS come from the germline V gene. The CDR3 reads CASSEWFGDRGGETQYF. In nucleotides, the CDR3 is TGTGCCAGCAGTGAATGGTTTGGGGACAGGGGAGGGGAGACCCAGTACTTC.

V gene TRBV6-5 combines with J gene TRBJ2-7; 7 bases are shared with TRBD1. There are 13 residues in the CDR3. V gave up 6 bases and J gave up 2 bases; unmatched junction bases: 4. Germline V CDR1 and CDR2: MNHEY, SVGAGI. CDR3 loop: CASRKTGAYEQYF. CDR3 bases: TGTGCCAGCAGGAAAACAGGGGCCTACGAGCAGTACTTC.

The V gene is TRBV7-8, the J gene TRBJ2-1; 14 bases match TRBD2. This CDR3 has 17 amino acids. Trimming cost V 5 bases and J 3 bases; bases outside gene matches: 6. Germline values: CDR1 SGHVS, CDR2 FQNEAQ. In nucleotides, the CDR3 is TGTGCCAGCAGCGCCAGACTAGCGGGGGGGCTCTACAATGAGCAGTTCTTC. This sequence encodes CASSARLAGGLYNEQFF.

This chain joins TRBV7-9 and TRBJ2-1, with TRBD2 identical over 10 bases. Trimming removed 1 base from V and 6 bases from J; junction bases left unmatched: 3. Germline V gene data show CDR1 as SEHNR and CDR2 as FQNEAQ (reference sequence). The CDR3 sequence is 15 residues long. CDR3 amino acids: CASSLVLAGSNEQFF. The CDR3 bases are TGTGCCAGCAGCTTAGTACTAGCGGGGAGCAATGAGCAGTTCTTC.

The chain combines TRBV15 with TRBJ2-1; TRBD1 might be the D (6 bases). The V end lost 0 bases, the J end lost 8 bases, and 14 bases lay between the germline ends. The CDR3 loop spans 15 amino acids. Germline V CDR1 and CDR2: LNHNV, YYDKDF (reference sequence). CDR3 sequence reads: CATSRDPQGIDEQFF. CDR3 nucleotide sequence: TGTGCCACCAGCAGAGATCCGCAGGGGATCGATGAGCAGTTCTTC.

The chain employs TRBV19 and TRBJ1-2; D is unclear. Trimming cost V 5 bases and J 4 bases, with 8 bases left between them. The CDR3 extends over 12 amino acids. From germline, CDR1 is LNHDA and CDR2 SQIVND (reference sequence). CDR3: CASSGRVYGYTF. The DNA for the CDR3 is TGTGCCAGTAGTGGGCGGGTCTATGGCTACACCTTC.

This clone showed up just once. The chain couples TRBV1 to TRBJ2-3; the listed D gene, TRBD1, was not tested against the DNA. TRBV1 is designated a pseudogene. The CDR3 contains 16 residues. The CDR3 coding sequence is TGCACCAGCAGACCTAACAGGGAATGTTGCCCAGATACGCAGTATTTT. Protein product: CTSRPNRECCPDTQYF.

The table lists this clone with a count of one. The CDR3 sequence: CASSQDWIGGGYNEQFF. The CDR3 bases are TGTGCCAGCAGCCAAGACTGGATAGGGGGGGGCTACAATGAGCAGTTCTTC. This chain connects TRBV4-2 to TRBJ2-1, with D perhaps matching TRBD2 (7 bases). The germline V gene encodes CDR1 LGHNA and CDR2 YNFKEQ. The CDR3 runs to 17 residues. Trimming cost V 0 bases and J 3 bases, with 15 bases left between them.

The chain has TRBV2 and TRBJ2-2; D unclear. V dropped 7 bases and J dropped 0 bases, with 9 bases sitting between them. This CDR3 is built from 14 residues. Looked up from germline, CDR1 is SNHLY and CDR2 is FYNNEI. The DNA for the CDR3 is TGTGCCAGCATGCAAACAACGAACACCGGGGAGCTGTTTTTT. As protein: CASMQTTNTGELFF.

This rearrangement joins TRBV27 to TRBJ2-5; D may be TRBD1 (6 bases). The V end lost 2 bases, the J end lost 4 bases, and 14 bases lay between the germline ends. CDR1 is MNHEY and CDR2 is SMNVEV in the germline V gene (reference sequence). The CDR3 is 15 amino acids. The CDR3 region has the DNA TGTGCCAGCAGTTTAGGGTTAAGCAGGGGAGAGACCCAGTACTTC. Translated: CASSLGLSRGETQYF.

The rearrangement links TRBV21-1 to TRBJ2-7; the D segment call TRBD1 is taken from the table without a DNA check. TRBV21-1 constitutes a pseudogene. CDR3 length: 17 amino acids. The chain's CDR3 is CASSKGGLDRVGYEQYF. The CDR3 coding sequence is TGTGCCAGCAGCAAAGGGGGCCTGGACAGGGTCGGCTACGAGCAGTACTTC.

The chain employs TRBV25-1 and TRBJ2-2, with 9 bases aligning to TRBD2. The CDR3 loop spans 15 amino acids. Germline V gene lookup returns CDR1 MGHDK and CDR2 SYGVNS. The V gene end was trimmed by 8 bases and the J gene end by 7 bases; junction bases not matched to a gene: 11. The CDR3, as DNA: TGTGCCAGCCGCCGGAGCGGGGGGCGCAGCGGGGAGCTGTTTTTT. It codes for CASRRSGGRSGELFF.

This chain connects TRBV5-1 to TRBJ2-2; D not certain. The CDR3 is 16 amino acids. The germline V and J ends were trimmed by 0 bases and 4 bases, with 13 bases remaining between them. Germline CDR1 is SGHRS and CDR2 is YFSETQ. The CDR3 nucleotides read TGCGCCAGCAGCTTGGACAGTAGTATTGGCACCGGGGAGCTGTTTTTT. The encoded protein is CASSLDSSIGTGELFF.

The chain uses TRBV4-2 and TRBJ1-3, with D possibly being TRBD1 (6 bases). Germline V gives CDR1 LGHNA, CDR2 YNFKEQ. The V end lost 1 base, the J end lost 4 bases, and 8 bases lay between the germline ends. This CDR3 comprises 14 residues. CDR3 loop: CASSQGDKGNTIYF. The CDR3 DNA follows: TGTGCCAGCAGCCAAGGGGACAAGGGAAACACCATATATTTT.

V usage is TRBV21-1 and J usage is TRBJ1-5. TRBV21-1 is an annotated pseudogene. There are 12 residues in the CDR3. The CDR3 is CALREGFQPQHF. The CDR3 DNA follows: TGTGCCCTTAGGGAGGGTTTTCAGCCCCAGCATTTT.

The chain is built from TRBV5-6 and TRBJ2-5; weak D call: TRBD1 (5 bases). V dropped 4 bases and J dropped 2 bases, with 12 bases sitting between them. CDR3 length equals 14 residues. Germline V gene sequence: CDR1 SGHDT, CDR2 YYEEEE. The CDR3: CASSPGHLQETQYF. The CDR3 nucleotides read TGTGCCAGCAGCCCCGGACACCTACAAGAGACCCAGTACTTC.

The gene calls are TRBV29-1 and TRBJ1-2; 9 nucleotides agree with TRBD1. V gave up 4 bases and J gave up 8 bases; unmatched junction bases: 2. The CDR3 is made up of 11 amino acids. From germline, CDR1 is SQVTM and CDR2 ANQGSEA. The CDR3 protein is CSVGQGGGYTF. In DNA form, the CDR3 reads TGCAGCGTTGGACAGGGGGGAGGCTACACCTTC.

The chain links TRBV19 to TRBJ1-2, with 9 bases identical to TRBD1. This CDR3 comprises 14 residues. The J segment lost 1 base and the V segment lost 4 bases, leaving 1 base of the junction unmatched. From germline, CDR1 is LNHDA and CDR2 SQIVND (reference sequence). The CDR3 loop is CASSRDRDNYGYTF. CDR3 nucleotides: TGTGCCAGTAGTAGGGACAGGGATAACTATGGCTACACCTTC.

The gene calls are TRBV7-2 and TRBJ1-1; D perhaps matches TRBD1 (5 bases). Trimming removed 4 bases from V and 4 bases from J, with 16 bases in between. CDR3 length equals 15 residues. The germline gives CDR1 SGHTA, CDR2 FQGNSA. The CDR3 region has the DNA TGTGCCAGCAGCTCACGCAGGGCTTTGGGCACTGAAGCTTTCTTT. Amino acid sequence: CASSSRRALGTEAFF.

CDR3 residues: CASSLAHGETQYF. The CDR3 nucleotides are TGCGCCAGCAGCTTGGCCCACGGGGAGACCCAGTACTTC. This chain links TRBV5-1 with TRBJ2-5; no clear D gene. CDR3 size: 13 residues. V was shortened by 0 bases and J by 5 bases, with 8 bases between the two germline ends. Per the germline V gene, CDR1 is SGHRS and CDR2 is YFSETQ.

CDR3 loop: CASSDFGGVNSPLHF. The CDR3 DNA reads as TGTGCCAGCAGTGATTTCGGGGGTGTTAATTCACCCCTCCACTTT. This chain connects TRBV28 to TRBJ1-6; tentatively, D is TRBD1 (5 bases). The CDR3 has 15 residues. V shed 5 bases and J shed 6 bases, with 14 bases lying between them. The germline gives CDR1 MDHEN, CDR2 SYDVKM.

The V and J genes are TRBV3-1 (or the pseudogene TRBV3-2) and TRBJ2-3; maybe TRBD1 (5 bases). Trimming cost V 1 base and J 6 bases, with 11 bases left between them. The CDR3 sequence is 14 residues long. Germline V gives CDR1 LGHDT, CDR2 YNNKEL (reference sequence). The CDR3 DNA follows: TGTGCCAGCAGCCAAGCCAGGGCCCCCGATACGCAGTATTTT. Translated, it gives CASSQARAPDTQYF.